The 16 T cell receptor beta chains listed next were all sequenced from one sample in a study of blood T cell repertoires in COVID-19. The assay was immunoSEQ multiplex PCR, and TCRdb's table has in-frame clones only and misses some. Altogether around 120,000 clones are present, more than 75% being singletons, with the ten largest covering less than 2%. The sequenced material came from peripheral blood. These receptors were obtained from a human donor in a cohort sampled during active COVID-19.

The gene calls are TRBV11-2 and TRBJ2-7; TRBD2 matches at 9 bases. CDR3 size: 14 residues. Germline CDR1 SGHAT, CDR2 FQNNGV. J lost 4 bases, V lost 4 bases, and 5 bases had no gene match. Written as DNA, the CDR3 is TGTGCCAGCAGCTCCGACGCGGGGGGGTACGAGCAGTACTTC. Translating gives CASSSDAGGYEQYF.

This chain connects TRBV18 to TRBJ2-2; D not certain. The V gene's germline CDR1 is KGHSH and CDR2 LQKENI. V was shortened by 3 bases and J by 1 base, with 12 bases between the two germline ends. CDR3 size: 16 residues. CDR3 bases: TGTGCCAGCTCACCTTTCTCGGCAGGGAACACCGGGGAGCTGTTTTTT. This sequence encodes CASSPFSAGNTGELFF.

V gene TRBV18 combines with J gene TRBJ2-3, with a tentative D call TRBD1 (6 bases). The CDR3 loop spans 14 amino acids. The V gene lost 6 bases and the J gene lost 1 base, with 11 bases spanning the gap. CDR1 and CDR2 (germline): KGHSH, LQKENI. Written as DNA, the CDR3 is TGTGCCAGCTCGCCGAACAGGGGCACAGATACGCAGTATTTT. This sequence encodes CASSPNRGTDTQYF.

This clone was counted between two and nine times. V is TRBV7-6 and J is TRBJ2-2; 7 positions match TRBD2. Trimming cost V 4 bases and J 7 bases; bases outside gene matches: 12. The germline gives CDR1 SGHVS, CDR2 FNYEAQ. CDR3 length: 16 residues. CDR3 DNA: TGTGCCAGCAGCTCGAGAGCGGAGGGAGGGGACGGGGAGCTGTTTTTT. Translating gives CASSSRAEGGDGELFF.

Only one count was recorded for this clone. The gene calls are TRBV9 and TRBJ1-4; perhaps TRBD1 as D (6 bases). This CDR3 region has 15 residues. Germline CDR1 SGDLS, CDR2 YYNGEE. The germline V and J ends were trimmed by 4 bases and 1 base, with 11 bases remaining between them. CDR3 region: CASSLRGLTNEKLFF. Written as DNA, the CDR3 is TGTGCCAGCAGCCTCAGGGGTTTAACTAATGAAAAACTGTTTTTT. Full variable domain (remainder filled in from reference TRBV9 and TRBJ1-4): DSGVTQTPKHLITATGQRVTLRCSPRSGDLSVYWYQQSLDQGLQFLIQYYNGEERAKGNILERFSAQQFPDLHSELNLSSLELGDSALYFCASSLRGLTNEKLFFGSGTQLSVL.

This sequence joins TRBV5-1 and TRBJ1-1; a weak D match, TRBD1 (6 bases). Trimming removed 1 base at V and 5 bases at J, with 9 bases between. CDR1 and CDR2 (germline): SGHRS, YFSETQ. The CDR3 extends over 13 amino acids. The CDR3 DNA sequence: TGCGCCAGCAGCTTGAAGGGGGGGACTGAAGCTTTCTTT. It translates to CASSLKGGTEAFF.

The chain couples TRBV9 to TRBJ1-1; 7 bases agree with TRBD1. The CDR3 consists of 14 residues. The junction had 7 bases not matched to a gene; V was cut back by 7 bases and J by 1 base. Germline V gene lookup returns CDR1 SGDLS and CDR2 YYNGEE. CDR3 in amino acids: CASGDRDGNTEAFF. The CDR3 DNA sequence: TGTGCCAGCGGAGACAGGGACGGGAACACTGAAGCTTTCTTT.

V gene TRBV6-5 combines with J gene TRBJ1-1, with unresolved D. The CDR3 is 12 residues long. V was shortened by 6 bases and J by 0 bases, with 5 bases between the two germline ends. CDR1 and CDR2 (germline): MNHEY, SVGAGI. The CDR3 DNA follows: TGTGCCAGCAGCGGTTTGAACACTGAAGCTTTCTTT. Amino acid sequence: CASSGLNTEAFF.

The rearrangement uses TRBV10-3 and TRBJ2-6, with D uncertain. Germline values: CDR1 ENHRY, CDR2 SYGVKD. The CDR3 has 16 amino acids. The V gene lost 3 bases and the J gene lost 2 bases, with 11 bases spanning the gap. This CDR3 reads CAISEGVYAGANVLTF. CDR3 nucleotides: TGTGCCATCAGTGAAGGAGTCTATGCTGGGGCCAACGTCCTGACTTTC.

The chain recombines TRBV10-2 with TRBJ1-5, with 8 bases fitting TRBD1. The trim removed 6 bases at V and 7 bases at J, leaving 8 bases unmatched. Germline assignment: CDR1 WSHSY and CDR2 SAAADI. The CDR3 has 14 residues. The CDR3 bases are TGCGCCAGCAGCGGAACAGGGGGTGGCCAGCCCCAGCATTTT. Its protein product is CASSGTGGGQPQHF.

The chain combines TRBV6-5 with TRBJ2-1; 10 nucleotides align to TRBD1. Trimming at V came to 5 bases and at J to 9 bases, leaving 10 bases not matched to a gene. The CDR3 contains 15 residues. Germline lookup yields CDR1 MNHEY and CDR2 SVGAGI. This chain's CDR3 is CASSRTGTGEGEQFF. The CDR3 region has the DNA TGTGCCAGCAGTCGAACCGGGACAGGGGAGGGTGAGCAGTTCTTC.

Note on this clone: Without the conserved terminal phenylalanine or tryptophan, this CDR3 likely stems from a read error. Because the CDR3's place on the DNA is in doubt, the DNA is left out and the CDR3 is given as listed by TCRdb. This chain uses TRBV5-1 with TRBJ2-7; the tabulated D call, TRBD2, remains unverified against the DNA. In germline, CDR1 is SGHRS, CDR2 YFSETQ. The length of the CDR3 is 9 amino acids, counting both ends. CDR3 amino acids: CATPRLRLL.

This clone was detected a few times. The V call is TRBV6-6, the J call TRBJ1-5; D unresolved. Germline V gene lookup returns CDR1 MNHNY and CDR2 SVGAGI (reference sequence). This CDR3 has 12 amino acids. V lost 5 bases to trimming and J lost 6 bases, with 8 bases between them. The CDR3 bases are TGTGCCAGCAGTGTGGCGGCTCAGCCCCAGCATTTT. The encoded protein is CASSVAAQPQHF.

To note about this clone: Other DNA sequences in the same sample also yield this CDR3. V usage is TRBV18 and J usage is TRBJ1-1, with TRBD1 as a possible D gene (5 bases). Deletions cut 3 bases from V and 2 bases from J, with 7 bases between. CDR1 and CDR2 (germline): KGHSH, LQKENI. This CDR3 contains 13 residues. In nucleotides, the CDR3 is TGTGCCAGCTCACCGGGGGGTAACACTGAAGCTTTCTTT. Amino acid sequence: CASSPGGNTEAFF. Filled out from reference TRBV18 and TRBJ1-1, the complete variable domain reads NAGVMQNPRHLVRRRGQEARLRCSPMKGHSHVYWYRQLPEEGLKFMVYLQKENIIDESGMPKERFSAEFPKEGPSILRIQQVVRGDSAAYFCASSPGGNTEAFFGQGTRLTVV.

V gene TRBV30 combines with J gene TRBJ1-3; TRBD1 matches at 10 bases. The trim removed 5 bases at V and 0 bases at J, leaving 1 base unmatched. The length of the CDR3 is 14 residues. CDR1 and CDR2 from the germline V gene are GTSNPN and SVGIG (reference sequence). This CDR3 is CAWDRGLSGNTIYF. Here the CDR3 DNA reads TGTGCCTGGGACAGGGGGCTCTCTGGAAACACCATATATTTT.

The chain has TRBV7-2 and TRBJ2-7; 9 bases are a match to TRBD2. Germline V CDR1 and CDR2: SGHTA, FQGNSA. The CDR3 is 16 residues long. The J segment lost 0 bases and the V segment lost 1 base, leaving 4 bases of the junction unmatched. CDR3 in amino acids: CASSLVSGGNSYEQYF. The CDR3 DNA reads TGTGCCAGCAGCTTAGTCAGCGGGGGGAACTCCTACGAGCAGTACTTC. Together with reference TRBV7-2 and TRBJ2-7, the CDR3 gives the full variable domain: GAGVSQSPSNKVTEKGKDVELRCDPISGHTALYWYRQSLGQGLEFLIYFQGNSAPDKSGLPSDRFSAERTGGSVSTLTIQRTQQEDSAVYLCASSLVSGGNSYEQYFGPGTRLTVT.